The sequence of this TCR beta chain was determined in a study of lymphopenia after photon versus proton radiotherapy. Looked up from germline, CDR1 is MNHEY and CDR2 is SMNVEV (reference sequence). The CDR3 consists of 12 residues. The ends were cut back, 3 bases at V and 8 bases at J, with 8 bases in the middle. Libraries were prepared by immunoSEQ multiplex PCR; TCRdb keeps only in-frame clonotypes and omits some of them. The data contain tens of thousands of clones, around 83% of them seen just once; the ten biggest clones take up roughly 1.4%. The chain couples TRBV27 to TRBJ2-1; no clear D. This clonotype was obtained from a man in his 60s with pancreatic cancer. Material: peripheral blood, obtained from a patient treated with proton-based radiotherapy. CDR3 nucleotides: TGTGCCAGCAGTTTTAGCCGGGATGAGCAGTTCTTC. This sequence encodes CASSFSRDEQFF.